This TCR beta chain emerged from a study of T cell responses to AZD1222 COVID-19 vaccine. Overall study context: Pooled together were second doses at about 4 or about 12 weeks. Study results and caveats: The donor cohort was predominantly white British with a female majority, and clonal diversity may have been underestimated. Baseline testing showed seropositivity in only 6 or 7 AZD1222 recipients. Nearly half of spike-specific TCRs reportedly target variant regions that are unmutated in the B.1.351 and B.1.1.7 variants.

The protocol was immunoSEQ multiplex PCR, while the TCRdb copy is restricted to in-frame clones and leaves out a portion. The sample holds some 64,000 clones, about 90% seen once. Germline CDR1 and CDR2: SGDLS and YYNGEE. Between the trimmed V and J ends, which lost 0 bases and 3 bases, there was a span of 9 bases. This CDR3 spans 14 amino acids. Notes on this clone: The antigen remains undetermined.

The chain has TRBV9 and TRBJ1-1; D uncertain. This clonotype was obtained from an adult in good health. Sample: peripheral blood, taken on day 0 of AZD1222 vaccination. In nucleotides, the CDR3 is TGTGCCAGCAGCGTAGGTCCCTGGGACACTGAAGCTTTCTTT. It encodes CASSVGPWDTEAFF.